One and the same sample provided the 5 T cell receptor beta chains below, sequenced in a study of T cells after yellow fever vaccination. Using its own MiXCR run on the 5' RACE reads, TCRdb lists one record per CDR3 protein. The table shows about 340,000 distinct CDR3 sequences, with 12% occurring only once. The sequences come from CD4+ T cells sorted from PBMCs, collected 15 days after the yellow fever booster vaccination. The receptors were gathered from a man younger than 35 who received the YFV17D yellow fever vaccine.

The chain couples TRBV4-2 to TRBJ1-2; a weak D match, TRBD1 (5 bases). This CDR3 comprises 15 residues. With 0 bases removed from V and 1 base from J, the gap between germline ends came to 9 bases. Germline V lookup: CDR1 LGHNA, CDR2 YNFKEQ. The CDR3 coding sequence is TGTGCCAGCAGCCAAGATTGGGGGGATAACTATGGCTACACCTTC. Its translation: CASSQDWGDNYGYTF.

This clonotype was observed a few times. The V gene is TRBV19, the J gene TRBJ1-2; D gene uncertain. The CDR3 runs 10 residues. Germline V gene data show CDR1 as LNHDA and CDR2 as SQIVND (reference sequence). V was cut by 5 bases and J by 8 bases, with 6 bases left in between. CDR3 coding DNA: TGTGCCAGTAGTCTGGCCGGCTACACCTTC. Translated, it gives CASSLAGYTF.

The rearrangement joins TRBV5-1 to TRBJ2-5, with 8 bases aligning to TRBD1. CDR1 SGHRS and CDR2 YFSETQ come from the germline V gene. CDR3 size: 16 residues. J gave up 6 bases and V 4 bases, and 14 bases lay outside the gene matches. CDR3 in amino acids: CASSPGGQWMLKTQYF. The CDR3 DNA reads TGCGCCAGCAGCCCAGGGGGCCAGTGGATGTTAAAGACCCAGTACTTC. The whole variable domain, remainder taken from reference TRBV5-1 and TRBJ2-5, is KAGVTQTPRYLIKTRGQQVTLSCSPISGHRSVSWYQQTPGQGLQFLFEYFSETQRNKGNFPGRFSGRQFSNSRSEMNVSTLELGDSALYLCASSPGGQWMLKTQYFGPGTRLLVL.

This clonotype was observed at least ten times. The rearrangement joins TRBV5-1 to TRBJ2-3, with D possibly matching TRBD1 (6 bases). Germline V gene data show CDR1 as SGHRS and CDR2 as YFSETQ. Trimming left V 1 base short and J 4 bases short, with 10 bases between. The CDR3 has 14 residues. The CDR3 DNA reads TGCGCCAGCAGCTTGACAGGGAGCGCAGATACGCAGTATTTT. Translating it yields CASSLTGSADTQYF.

This clonotype was recorded at least ten times. V gene TRBV7-6 combines with J gene TRBJ2-7; possibly TRBD2 for D (6 bases). Germline assignment: CDR1 SGHVS and CDR2 FNYEAQ. The ends were cut back, 4 bases at V and 5 bases at J, with 15 bases in the middle. The CDR3 is made up of 14 amino acids. The CDR3 DNA reads TGTGCCAGCAGCTCAGTTCGGGGGTACCACGAGCAGTACTTC. This encodes CASSSVRGYHEQYF.